This TCR beta chain was recorded in a study of early T cells in non-severe SARS-CoV-2 infection (dated by TCRdb to about 2021). Context from the whole study: Bulk RNA from unsorted whole blood was used for TCR sequencing, so alpha and beta chains could not be paired.

From V the trimming removes 1 base and from J it removes 0 bases, while the gene matches leave 9 bases of the junction unaccounted for. CDR3 length: 16 amino acids, cysteine to phenylalanine. Of the read, only the CDR3 DNA is kept; its 48 bases are in frame from base 1. The germline V gene (reference sequence) gives CDR1 as DFQATT and CDR2 as SNEGSKA. Library preparation used 5' RACE. Sequenced on a NextSeq 500. In the TCR library protocol, unique molecular identifiers were attached to individual cDNA molecules to correct for PCR bias and sequencing error. Sequencing covered both TCR alpha and beta chains, and within each sample the abundances of alpha and beta sequences were tightly co-correlated. Regarding the original processing steps: Decombinator V4 was used to annotate TCR sequences for V gene, J gene and CDR3. TCRs were defined as expanded if a significant change between any two time points was detected under a Poisson model with p below 0.0001. TCR abundances were normalised to the total number of TCRs sequenced per sample and were expressed as counts per million. TRAV1-2 paired with TRAJ12, TRAJ20 or TRAJ33 defined MAIT TCRs, while TRAV10 paired with TRAJ18 defined iNKT TCRs. VDJdb, accessed on 1 November 2021, was searched for TCRs annotated for CMV, EBV and SARS-CoV-2, and TCRs annotated for more than one antigen were excluded. TCRdb cleaned the public reads at Q25 with fastp, built clones with MiXCR and kept in-frame beta chains. Merged by CDR3 protein, the rows form single entries marked with the most common genes and DNA. Here the V and J calls rest on TCRdb's processing, not on the authors' analysis. In this sample the table shows more than 20,000 distinct CDR3 sequences, 5.3% of which occur a single time. Of the sample, approximately 11% is held by the ten largest clones.

The study was a case-control design nested within a healthcare worker cohort in London, UK, with weekly nasopharyngeal swab PCR tests and blood sampling. Healthcare workers were enrolled in the week of the UK lockdown, from 23 to 31 March 2020, and were followed every week for up to roughly 15 weeks. Many counts were recorded for this clonotype. The specificity of this receptor is unknown. No much larger clone is present one base from it, and per-base qualities are unavailable. What the authors observed across the whole study: VDJdb matching was skewed toward anti-spike CD8 responses, so virus-specific expansions were likely underestimated and private and CD4 specificities were missed.

The chain is made from TRBV20-1 and TRBJ2-7, with 7 bases matching TRBD2. The receptor comes from an adult who was a healthcare worker with PCR-confirmed SARS-CoV-2 infection or an uninfected control (not recorded which). The specimen sequenced was whole blood. The base sequence is TGCAGTGCTAGAGCCTTGGGGGGAGGGATCTCCTACGAGCAGTACTTC. Its protein reads: CSARALGGGISYEQYF.